These T cell receptor beta chains were read from a single sample in a study of vaccination effects on CD4 cells after COVID-19. No antigen has been assigned to these receptors. Produced via immunoSEQ multiplex PCR; TCRdb's table is partial and in-frame only. Of 40,000 to 50,000 clones in the sample, around 72% were seen once. The sequenced sample was CD4+ T cells from PBMCs cultured with a peptide pool, obtained before COVID-19 vaccination. Every receptor here comes from a human donor who had a prior SARS-CoV-2 infection. Both conserved end residues are trimmed from each CDR3. The D gene is left open where the match is weak.

j_call,d_call,v_call,cdr3_aa
TRBJ2-3,.,TRBV5-4,ASSSAALADTQY
TRBJ2-1,.,TRBV5-8,ASSSPYRNEQF
TRBJ1-2,.,TRBV10-3,AIRDGGLGGYGYT
TRBJ2-7,.,TRBV3-1/TRBV3-2,ASSRRVDRPGYEQY
TRBJ2-1,TRBD2,TRBV9,ASSLRTSGVPPYNEQF
TRBJ2-3,TRBD2,TRBV11-3,ASSLGQTSGGDTQY
TRBJ2-7,.,TRBV5-6,ASSLGQGGDEQY
TRBJ1-2,.,TRBV18,ASSLGPTNYGYT
TRBJ2-7,TRBD2,TRBV5-4,ASSPGTRALLYEQY
TRBJ2-3,.,TRBV13,ASSLRAGSTDTQY
TRBJ1-6,TRBD1,TRBV5-4,ASSLGDREIGSPLH
TRBJ2-7,TRBD1,TRBV5-4,ASSVDRGGQQY
TRBJ1-4,TRBD1,TRBV12-5,ASGTGQAWNEKLF
TRBJ2-1,TRBD1,TRBV2,ASRDRGNEQF
TRBJ1-2,.,TRBV6-5,ASSSWGGYT
TRBJ2-3,.,TRBV30,AWRVGPNADTQY
TRBJ2-7,.,TRBV4-2,ASSQDSFGGGATYEQY
TRBJ2-1,TRBD1,TRBV5-6,ASSLTGANLYNEQF
TRBJ2-7,TRBD2,TRBV24-1,ATRGLAGGPSSYEQY
TRBJ2-7,.,TRBV28,ASSLGLAGIYEQY
TRBJ2-2,.,TRBV5-4,ASSTGANTGELF
TRBJ2-7,.,TRBV9,ASSVFSSSYEQY
TRBJ2-3,.,TRBV11-3,ASSLEGRHETDTQY
TRBJ1-2,.,TRBV11-3,ASSPPLGGLYGYT
TRBJ2-2,.,TRBV7-9,ASSLRISEDTGELF
TRBJ2-7,TRBD2,TRBV4-3,ASSQTPGTSLDEQY
TRBJ2-2,.,TRBV27,ASLALGDTGELF
TRBJ1-4,.,TRBV6-5,ARGPGAGIWKLF
TRBJ2-3,TRBD2,TRBV5-4,ASSLGLAGSTDTQY
TRBJ2-3,TRBD2,TRBV27,ASSLLAGGGTDTQY
TRBJ1-1,.,TRBV15,ATQRNTEAF
TRBJ1-6,.,TRBV5-4,ASSFIGVSPLH
TRBJ1-6,.,TRBV7-9,ASGEARGYNSPLH
TRBJ1-1,.,TRBV14,ASSQDDFDTEAF
TRBJ1-2,.,TRBV6-2/TRBV6-3,ASSSIGGFYGYT
TRBJ1-1,.,TRBV18,ASSPSGASTEAF
TRBJ1-2,.,TRBV9,ASSGGGPSPYYGYT
TRBJ2-1,TRBD1,TRBV2,ASSEQGASYNEQF
TRBJ2-3,.,TRBV4-2,ASSQGPDTDTQY
TRBJ2-3,.,TRBV5-1,ASSLMGEDTQY
TRBJ1-6,.,TRBV7-6,ASSLSGTNNSPLH
TRBJ2-7,.,TRBV12-5,ASASGGFYEQY
TRBJ1-3,.,TRBV4-3,ASSQAGRNSGNTIY
TRBJ2-5,TRBD2,TRBV11-3,ASGKAGEETQY
TRBJ2-7,.,TRBV5-1,ASSLGRGSGLYEQY
TRBJ1-2,.,TRBV15,ATSRGTRDTYGYT
TRBJ1-2,TRBD1,TRBV4-2,ASSQDLYRGVGDMGYT
TRBJ2-3,.,TRBV7-2,ASSTERTGADTQY
TRBJ2-2,.,TRBV11-2,ASSFLQGYVGELF
TRBJ1-5,.,TRBV7-2,ASSLVDHQPQH
TRBJ2-4,.,TRBV6-1,ASSEILEGLLQY